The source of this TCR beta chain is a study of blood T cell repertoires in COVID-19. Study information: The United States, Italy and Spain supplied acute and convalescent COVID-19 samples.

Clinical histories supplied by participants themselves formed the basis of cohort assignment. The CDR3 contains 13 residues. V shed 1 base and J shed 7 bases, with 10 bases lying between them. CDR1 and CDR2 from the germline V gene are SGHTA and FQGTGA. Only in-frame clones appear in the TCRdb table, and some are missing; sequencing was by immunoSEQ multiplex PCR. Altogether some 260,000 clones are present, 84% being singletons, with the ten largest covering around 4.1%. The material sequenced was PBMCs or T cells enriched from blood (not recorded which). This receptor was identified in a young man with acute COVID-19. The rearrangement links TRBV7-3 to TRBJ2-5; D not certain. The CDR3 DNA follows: TGTGCCAGCAGCTTAAGCGGCGGCGGGACCCAGTACTTC. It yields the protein CASSLSGGGTQYF.